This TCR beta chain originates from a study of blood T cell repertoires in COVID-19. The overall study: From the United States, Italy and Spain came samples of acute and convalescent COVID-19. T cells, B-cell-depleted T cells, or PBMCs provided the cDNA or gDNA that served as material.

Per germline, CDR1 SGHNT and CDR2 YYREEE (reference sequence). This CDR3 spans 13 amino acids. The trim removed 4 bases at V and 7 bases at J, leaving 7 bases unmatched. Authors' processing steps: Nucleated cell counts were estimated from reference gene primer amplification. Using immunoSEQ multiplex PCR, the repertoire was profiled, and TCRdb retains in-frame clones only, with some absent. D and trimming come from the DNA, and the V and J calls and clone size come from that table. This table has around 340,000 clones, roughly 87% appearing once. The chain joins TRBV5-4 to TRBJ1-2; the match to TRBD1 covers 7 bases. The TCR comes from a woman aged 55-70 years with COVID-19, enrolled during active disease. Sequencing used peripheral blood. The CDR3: CASSRQGVSGYTF. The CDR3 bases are TGTGCCAGCAGCAGACAGGGAGTTAGTGGCTACACCTTC.